These 15 T cell receptor beta chains originate from one sample sequenced in a study of shared clonotypes between healthy human individuals (dated by TCRdb to the early 2020s). CD8 naive samples consisted of CD45RO-negative cells that were positively selected for CCR7, yielding a CD45RA+CCR7+ population without TemRA cells. The library came from the immunoSEQ multiplex PCR assay. Entries here come from immuneACCESS through TCRdb and include only in-frame sequences with V and J called. Some clones fail to appear in such tables; in the studies checked, an unresolved V gene covers under half of the shortfall, and the cause of the remainder is unknown. The sample table contains about 610,000 clones; only one count was recorded for approximately 96% of them. Less than 0.12% of the sample is held by the ten biggest clonotypes. The specimen sequenced was naive CD8+ T cells sorted from blood. What the cell subset or site label conveys for this sample: CD45RA+CCR7+. These receptors were obtained from a woman aged 25 to 45 in good health.

The chain employs TRBV27 and TRBJ2-7, with 10 bases identical to TRBD2. The CDR3 extends over 16 amino acids. V lost 3 bases, J lost 2 bases, and 7 bases stayed unmatched. Germline V gene lookup returns CDR1 MNHEY and CDR2 SMNVEV (reference sequence). The CDR3 DNA is TGTGCCAGCAGTTTGGCTAGCGGGAGCGGGGCCTACGAGCAGTACTTC. This sequence encodes CASSLASGSGAYEQYF.

This clone was detected once. The chain links TRBV7-6 to TRBJ2-7; D ambiguous. The CDR3 length is 15 residues. V dropped 1 base and J dropped 3 bases, with 13 bases sitting between them. Germline V CDR1 and CDR2: SGHVS, FNYEAQ. The CDR3 sequence is CASSLGQETIYEQYF. CDR3 DNA: TGTGCCAGCAGCTTAGGGCAGGAGACGATCTACGAGCAGTACTTC.

In DNA, the CDR3 is TGTGCCAGTAGTATCGGTAGCGGGAGATTCGGCAATGAGCAGTTCTTC. It codes for CASSIGSGRFGNEQFF. The chain employs TRBV19 and TRBJ2-1; 9 bases agree with TRBD2. This CDR3 contains 16 residues. The V gene's germline CDR1 is LNHDA and CDR2 SQIVND (reference sequence). The trim removed 3 bases at V and 6 bases at J, leaving 9 bases unmatched.

The genes are TRBV19 and TRBJ2-7; 9 nucleotides agree with TRBD1. The CDR3 is made up of 15 amino acids. V shed 4 bases, J shed 3 bases, and the junction held 7 bases outside the gene matches. The germline V gene has CDR1 LNHDA and CDR2 SQIVND (reference sequence). CDR3 amino acids: CASSNGQGTFYEQYF. CDR3 sequence (DNA): TGTGCCAGTAGTAACGGACAGGGGACGTTCTACGAGCAGTACTTC.

On this clone itself: The same CDR3 is also encoded by other DNA sequences in this sample. This chain links TRBV6-1 with TRBJ2-1; TRBD2 aligns across 11 bases. The CDR3 has 14 residues. In germline, CDR1 is MNHNS, CDR2 SASEGT. Losses at the gene ends were 5 bases for V and 9 bases for J; bases not matched to a gene: 6. This chain's CDR3 is CASSLAGGPSEQFF. The DNA for the CDR3 is TGTGCCAGCAGTTTAGCGGGAGGGCCCTCTGAGCAGTTCTTC.

V and J are TRBV11-3 and TRBJ2-3; a weak D match, TRBD2 (7 bases). V gave up 5 bases and J gave up 10 bases, with 25 bases separating them. The germline CDR1 and CDR2 sequences are SGHNT and YENEEA. CDR3 length: 16 residues. Here the CDR3 DNA reads TGTGCCAGCAGCCCCCGTCGAAGGGGGGGGCACGAGGCGCAGTATTTT. Amino acids: CASSPRRRGGHEAQYF. The complete variable domain, with remaining parts taken from reference TRBV11-3 and TRBJ2-3, reads EAGVVQSPRYKIIEKKQPVAFWCNPISGHNTLYWYLQNLGQGPELLIRYENEEAVDDSQLPKDRFSAERLKGVDSTLKIQPAELGDSAVYLCASSPRRRGGHEAQYFGPGTRLTVL.

The chain carries TRBV7-9 and TRBJ2-1, with 9 bases identical to TRBD1. This CDR3 spans 16 amino acids. Germline V CDR1 and CDR2: SEHNR, FQNEAQ (reference sequence). Trimming took 3 bases from V and 7 from J; bases not matched to a gene: 10. CDR3: CASSFLGDRGLNEQFF. DNA of the CDR3: TGTGCCAGCAGCTTCCTTGGAGACAGGGGGTTGAATGAGCAGTTCTTC.

The chain recombines TRBV20-1 with TRBJ2-5, with D perhaps matching TRBD1 (5 bases). From germline, CDR1 is DFQATT and CDR2 SNEGSKA (reference sequence). Trimming took off 5 bases at V and 11 bases at J, with 15 bases between the two ends. The CDR3 spans 11 residues. CDR3 sequence reads: CSAGALFEQYF. CDR3 in DNA: TGCAGTGCTGGGGCCCTGTTTGAGCAGTACTTC.

The chain combines TRBV13 with TRBJ1-2; 8 bases fit TRBD1. J was trimmed by 8 bases and V by 5 bases; bases with no gene match: 13. Germline lookup yields CDR1 PRHDT and CDR2 FYEKMQ (reference sequence). The CDR3 consists of 15 residues. The CDR3 DNA reads TGTGCCAGCAGCCCCGGGACAGGAGGTAGGCGGGGCTACACCTTC. This encodes CASSPGTGGRRGYTF. Looking up the rest from reference TRBV13 and TRBJ1-2 gives the full variable domain: AAGVIQSPRHLIKEKRETATLKCYPIPRHDTVYWYQQGPGQDPQFLISFYEKMQSDKGSIPDRFSAQQFSDYHSELNMSSLELGDSALYFCASSPGTGGRRGYTFGSGTRLTVV.

The chain uses TRBV27 and TRBJ2-1; 8 bases agree with TRBD1. CDR3 length: 16 residues. Looked up from germline, CDR1 is MNHEY and CDR2 is SMNVEV (reference sequence). J lost 7 bases, V lost 5 bases, and 13 bases had no gene match. This chain's CDR3 is CASSPWGRGRLNEQFF. In DNA form, the CDR3 reads TGTGCCAGCAGTCCTTGGGGCAGGGGGCGCCTTAATGAGCAGTTCTTC.

This sequence joins TRBV7-9 and TRBJ1-4; D gene ambiguous. The V end was cut by 1 base, the J end by 2 bases, with 8 bases between. The V gene's germline CDR1 is SEHNR and CDR2 FQNEAQ (reference sequence). The CDR3 spans 15 residues. CDR3 region: CASSLDGWTNEKLFF. CDR3 in DNA: TGTGCCAGCAGCTTAGACGGGTGGACTAATGAAAAACTGTTTTTT. Using reference TRBV7-9 and TRBJ1-4 for the parts outside the CDR3, the full variable domain is DTGVSQNPRHKITKRGQNVTFRCDPISEHNRLYWYRQTLGQGPEFLTYFQNEAQLEKSRLLSDRFSAERPKGSFSTLEIQRTEQGDSAMYLCASSLDGWTNEKLFFGSGTQLSVL.

V and J are TRBV27 and TRBJ1-5; D is undetermined. Trimming took 1 base from V and 1 from J, leaving 8 bases between them. Germline CDR1 and CDR2: MNHEY and SMNVEV (reference sequence). This CDR3 has 15 amino acids. DNA of the CDR3: TGTGCCAGCAGTTTATTGGTGGGGAGCAATCAGCCCCAGCATTTT. This translates into CASSLLVGSNQPQHF.

The V and J genes are TRBV2 and TRBJ1-2; 8 positions agree with TRBD1. CDR1 SNHLY and CDR2 FYNNEI come from the germline V gene. V lost 9 bases, J lost 5 bases, and 5 bases stayed unmatched. The CDR3 sequence is 12 residues long. CDR3 region: CASPGQAYGYTF. In nucleotides, the CDR3 is TGTGCCAGTCCGGGACAGGCATATGGCTACACCTTC. The entire variable domain, with the rest obtained from reference TRBV2 and TRBJ1-2, is as follows: EPEVTQTPSHQVTQMGQEVILRCVPISNHLYFYWYRQILGQKVEFLVSFYNNEISEKSEIFDDQFSVERPDGSNFTLKIRSTKLEDSAMYFCASPGQAYGYTFGSGTRLTVV.

The chain joins TRBV7-9 to TRBJ1-5; 9 bases align to TRBD1. The V gene end was trimmed by 5 bases and the J gene end by 4 bases; junction bases not matched to a gene: 6. The V gene's germline CDR1 is SEHNR and CDR2 FQNEAQ (reference sequence). This CDR3 comprises 15 residues. CDR3 sequence reads: CASSPGQGMNQPQHF. The CDR3 DNA sequence: TGTGCCAGCAGCCCCGGACAGGGGATGAATCAGCCCCAGCATTTT.

A single count supports this clone. The chain joins TRBV19 to TRBJ2-5, with 11 positions matching TRBD2. The CDR3 is 16 amino acids. The trim removed 6 bases at V and 1 base at J, leaving 7 bases unmatched. CDR1 and CDR2 (germline): LNHDA, SQIVND (reference sequence). CDR3 DNA: TGTGCCAGTAGGGGCCCGGGACTAGCGGTCCAAGAGACCCAGTACTTC. Protein: CASRGPGLAVQETQYF.